A selection of T cell receptor beta chains follows, all from one sample in a study of cytomegalovirus exposure and HLA in healthy donors. Repertoires were generated with immunoSEQ multiplex PCR, while TCRdb's copy carries only in-frame clones and drops some. Here the sample spans about 150,000 clones, around 9.7% being singletons. What was sequenced was PBMCs. The receptors derive from a man in his fifties in good health and CMV-seronegative. The CDR3 runs from the conserved cysteine through the conserved F or W. Each record gives: CDR3 protein, CDR3 DNA, D gene, J gene, CDR3 length, V gene, clone size. D genes are given only for firm matches. Clone size is given for some rows only: seen once, a few or many times, or a class if the clone is expanded.

CDR3aa: CASSLGVKRNTIYF; CDR3nt: TGTGCCAGCAGCTTAGGCGTCAAAAGAAACACCATATATTTT; d_gene: .; j_gene: TRBJ1-3; len: 14; v_gene: TRBV7-8; abundance: .
CDR3aa: CASSFRGSTDTQYF; CDR3nt: TGTGCCAGCAGTTTCAGAGGGTCCACAGATACGCAGTATTTT; d_gene: .; j_gene: TRBJ2-3; len: 14; v_gene: TRBV6-5; abundance: .
CDR3aa: CASSSAGMSNQPQHF; CDR3nt: TGTGCCAGCAGCTCTGCCGGGATGAGCAATCAGCCCCAGCATTTT; d_gene: .; j_gene: TRBJ1-5; len: 15; v_gene: TRBV7-2; abundance: few
CDR3aa: CASSQDAGQGRTEAFF; CDR3nt: TGTGCCAGCAGCCAAGATGCGGGACAGGGGAGGACTGAAGCTTTCTTT; d_gene: TRBD1; j_gene: TRBJ1-1; len: 16; v_gene: TRBV4-2; abundance: .
CDR3aa: CASSGTVKNAADTQYF; CDR3nt: TGCGCCAGCAGTGGGACAGTTAAGAACGCGGCAGATACGCAGTATTTT; d_gene: .; j_gene: TRBJ2-3; len: 16; v_gene: TRBV10-2; abundance: .
CDR3aa: CASRGQGPIYEQYF; CDR3nt: TGTGCCAGCAGGGGACAGGGGCCCATTTACGAGCAGTACTTC; d_gene: TRBD1; j_gene: TRBJ2-7; len: 14; v_gene: TRBV6-1; abundance: .
CDR3aa: CAWSPVLGELFF; CDR3nt: TGTGCCTGGAGTCCGGTCCTCGGTGAACTGTTTTTT; d_gene: .; j_gene: TRBJ1-4; len: 12; v_gene: TRBV30; abundance: .
CDR3aa: CASSLDQISLTGRKNTEAFF; CDR3nt: TGTGCCAGCAGCTTAGATCAAATTTCATTGACAGGTCGAAAGAACACTGAAGCTTTCTTT; d_gene: .; j_gene: TRBJ1-1; len: 20; v_gene: TRBV7-8; abundance: .
CDR3aa: CASSLGLAGRSEQFF; CDR3nt: TGCGCCAGCAGCTTGGGACTAGCGGGGCGCAGTGAGCAGTTCTTC; d_gene: TRBD2; j_gene: TRBJ2-1; len: 15; v_gene: TRBV5-1; abundance: .
CDR3aa: CATSRDGGFGGYTF; CDR3nt: TGTGCCACCAGCAGAGATGGGGGGTTTGGTGGCTACACCTTC; d_gene: .; j_gene: TRBJ1-2; len: 14; v_gene: TRBV15; abundance: .
CDR3aa: CATEQEPYNEQFF; CDR3nt: TGTGCCACTGAGCAAGAGCCTTACAATGAGCAGTTCTTC; d_gene: .; j_gene: TRBJ2-1; len: 13; v_gene: TRBV7-9; abundance: .
CDR3aa: CASSKDRGSTDTQYF; CDR3nt: TGTGCCAGCAGTAAGGACAGGGGAAGCACAGATACGCAGTATTTT; d_gene: TRBD1; j_gene: TRBJ2-3; len: 15; v_gene: TRBV6-4; abundance: medium-sized
CDR3aa: CASSPVGQAYEQYF; CDR3nt: TGTGCCAGCAGCCCGGTGGGACAGGCCTACGAGCAGTACTTC; d_gene: TRBD1; j_gene: TRBJ2-7; len: 14; v_gene: TRBV25-1; abundance: .
CDR3aa: CASSYLDRFGNTIYF; CDR3nt: TGTGCCAGCAGTTACCTCGACAGGTTTGGAAACACCATATATTTT; d_gene: .; j_gene: TRBJ1-3; len: 15; v_gene: TRBV27; abundance: .
CDR3aa: CASSRDSTSLGTQYF; CDR3nt: TGTGCCAGCAGCCGGGACTCGACATCTTTGGGTACGCAGTATTTT; d_gene: .; j_gene: TRBJ2-3; len: 15; v_gene: TRBV2; abundance: .
CDR3aa: CASSETAVEWTDTQYF; CDR3nt: TGTGCCAGCAGTGAAACGGCAGTGGAGTGGACAGATACGCAGTATTTT; d_gene: .; j_gene: TRBJ2-3; len: 16; v_gene: TRBV6-1; abundance: .
CDR3aa: CASSISTKETQYF; CDR3nt: TGCGCCAGCAGCATCTCTACGAAGGAGACCCAGTACTTC; d_gene: .; j_gene: TRBJ2-5; len: 13; v_gene: TRBV5-1; abundance: .
CDR3aa: CASSRQRNYGYTF; CDR3nt: TGTGCCAGCAGCAGACAGAGAAACTATGGCTACACCTTC; d_gene: .; j_gene: TRBJ1-2; len: 13; v_gene: TRBV6-5; abundance: .
CDR3aa: CASSTSGQGGTQYF; CDR3nt: TGTGCCAGCAGCACAAGCGGACAGGGCGGGACCCAGTACTTC; d_gene: TRBD1; j_gene: TRBJ2-5; len: 14; v_gene: TRBV5-6; abundance: .
CDR3aa: CASSDSRSNYGYTF; CDR3nt: TGTGCCAGCAGTGACTCACGGTCGAACTATGGCTACACCTTC; d_gene: .; j_gene: TRBJ1-2; len: 14; v_gene: TRBV6-4; abundance: few
CDR3aa: CASSVIVDGGAYEQYF; CDR3nt: TGTGCCAGCAGTGTTATAGTGGACGGCGGGGCCTACGAGCAGTACTTC; d_gene: .; j_gene: TRBJ2-7; len: 16; v_gene: TRBV6-1; abundance: few
CDR3aa: CASSPGQGGTYEQYF; CDR3nt: TGTGCCAGCTCACCGGGACAGGGGGGGACCTACGAGCAGTACTTC; d_gene: TRBD1; j_gene: TRBJ2-7; len: 15; v_gene: TRBV18; abundance: few
CDR3aa: CASSLDSYQQYF; CDR3nt: TGTGCCAGCAGCTTAGATAGCTACCAGCAGTACTTC; d_gene: .; j_gene: TRBJ2-7; len: 12; v_gene: TRBV7-9; abundance: few
CDR3aa: CASSQAGTGNGYTF; CDR3nt: TGCGCCAGCAGCCAAGCGGGGACAGGGAACGGCTACACCTTC; d_gene: TRBD1; j_gene: TRBJ1-2; len: 14; v_gene: TRBV4-1; abundance: few
CDR3aa: CASSPRAGVYEQYF; CDR3nt: TGCGCCAGCTCCCCGAGGGCGGGAGTCTACGAGCAGTACTTC; d_gene: TRBD2; j_gene: TRBJ2-7; len: 14; v_gene: TRBV10-1; abundance: few
CDR3aa: CASSGGLAGGPHNEQFF; CDR3nt: TGTGCCAGCAGCGGAGGCCTAGCGGGAGGGCCTCACAATGAGCAGTTCTTC; d_gene: TRBD2; j_gene: TRBJ2-1; len: 17; v_gene: TRBV9; abundance: few
CDR3aa: CASSLGTGGTGELFF; CDR3nt: TGTGCCAGCAGCTTAGGGACAGGAGGGACCGGGGAGCTGTTTTTT; d_gene: .; j_gene: TRBJ2-2; len: 15; v_gene: TRBV11-2; abundance: .
CDR3aa: CASSHRVSGANVLTF; CDR3nt: TGTGCCAGCAGCCACAGGGTTTCTGGGGCCAACGTCCTGACTTTC; d_gene: .; j_gene: TRBJ2-6; len: 15; v_gene: TRBV7-8; abundance: few
CDR3aa: CASRELGQNYGYTF; CDR3nt: TGTGCCAGCAGGGAGCTGGGACAGAACTATGGCTACACCTTC; d_gene: TRBD1; j_gene: TRBJ1-2; len: 14; v_gene: TRBV28; abundance: few
CDR3aa: CASSATGGDTEAFF; CDR3nt: TGTGCCAGCAGCGCGACAGGGGGGGACACTGAAGCTTTCTTT; d_gene: TRBD1; j_gene: TRBJ1-1; len: 14; v_gene: TRBV9; abundance: .
CDR3aa: CASSSNRATEAFF; CDR3nt: TGTGCCAGCAGTAGTAACAGGGCCACTGAAGCTTTCTTT; d_gene: .; j_gene: TRBJ1-1; len: 13; v_gene: TRBV27; abundance: few
CDR3aa: CASSPGGGDVADTQYF; CDR3nt: TGTGCCAGCAGCCCGGGGGGGGGCGATGTAGCAGATACGCAGTATTTT; d_gene: TRBD2; j_gene: TRBJ2-3; len: 16; v_gene: TRBV9; abundance: .
CDR3aa: CASSQEGGLAGYNEQFF; CDR3nt: TGTGCCAGCAGCCAAGAAGGGGGACTAGCGGGGTACAATGAGCAGTTCTTC; d_gene: TRBD2; j_gene: TRBJ2-1; len: 17; v_gene: TRBV14; abundance: .
CDR3aa: CASSLDASGQETQYF; CDR3nt: TGTGCCAGCAGCTTAGATGCTAGCGGCCAAGAGACCCAGTACTTC; d_gene: TRBD2; j_gene: TRBJ2-5; len: 15; v_gene: TRBV7-6; abundance: .
CDR3aa: CASSKQGSGNQPQHF; CDR3nt: TGTGCCAGCAGCAAACAGGGGTCGGGCAATCAGCCCCAGCATTTT; d_gene: TRBD1; j_gene: TRBJ1-5; len: 15; v_gene: TRBV2; abundance: few
CDR3aa: CASSSPQGGVTEAFF; CDR3nt: TGTGCCAGCAGCTCACCCCAGGGAGGGGTCACTGAAGCTTTCTTT; d_gene: .; j_gene: TRBJ1-1; len: 15; v_gene: TRBV5-6; abundance: few
CDR3aa: CASSTSGGLGNTIYF; CDR3nt: TGCGCCAGCAGCACCTCCGGGGGGCTCGGAAACACCATATATTTT; d_gene: .; j_gene: TRBJ1-3; len: 15; v_gene: TRBV5-1; abundance: few
CDR3aa: CASSIPGQGAVDTQYF; CDR3nt: TGTGCCAGTAGTATCCCCGGACAGGGGGCAGTGGATACGCAGTATTTT; d_gene: TRBD1; j_gene: TRBJ2-3; len: 16; v_gene: TRBV19; abundance: .
CDR3aa: CASALLTGGGYEQYF; CDR3nt: TGTGCCAGCGCCCTACTGACAGGGGGGGGCTACGAGCAGTACTTC; d_gene: TRBD1; j_gene: TRBJ2-7; len: 15; v_gene: TRBV7-9; abundance: few
CDR3aa: CAWGPGRNTEAFF; CDR3nt: TGTGCCTGGGGGCCGGGGAGGAACACTGAAGCTTTCTTT; d_gene: .; j_gene: TRBJ1-1; len: 13; v_gene: TRBV30; abundance: .
CDR3aa: CASSLDMAGEQFF; CDR3nt: TGTGCCAGCAGCTTAGACATGGCAGGTGAGCAGTTCTTC; d_gene: .; j_gene: TRBJ2-1; len: 13; v_gene: TRBV7-8; abundance: .
CDR3aa: CASSFNSRQETQYF; CDR3nt: TGTGCCAGCAGTTTTAACAGTAGGCAAGAGACCCAGTACTTC; d_gene: .; j_gene: TRBJ2-5; len: 14; v_gene: TRBV28; abundance: few
CDR3aa: CAISASGGALETQYF; CDR3nt: TGTGCCATCTCGGCTAGCGGGGGGGCCTTGGAGACCCAGTACTTC; d_gene: TRBD2; j_gene: TRBJ2-5; len: 15; v_gene: TRBV15; abundance: few
CDR3aa: CASSLSSGGDTDTQYF; CDR3nt: TGCGCCAGCAGCCTCTCGAGCGGGGGAGACACAGATACGCAGTATTTT; d_gene: TRBD2; j_gene: TRBJ2-3; len: 16; v_gene: TRBV5-1; abundance: few
CDR3aa: CASSQDVPGWERGYEQYF; CDR3nt: TGCGCCAGCAGCCAAGATGTTCCTGGGTGGGAAAGGGGGTACGAGCAGTACTTC; d_gene: .; j_gene: TRBJ2-7; len: 18; v_gene: TRBV4-1; abundance: .
CDR3aa: CASLAGGGYEQFF; CDR3nt: TGTGCCAGTTTAGCGGGAGGGGGGTATGAGCAGTTCTTC; d_gene: TRBD2; j_gene: TRBJ2-1; len: 13; v_gene: TRBV19; abundance: .
CDR3aa: CASRPGTQAYNEQFF; CDR3nt: TGTGCCAGCAGGCCCGGGACTCAAGCCTACAATGAGCAGTTCTTC; d_gene: .; j_gene: TRBJ2-1; len: 15; v_gene: TRBV7-8; abundance: .
CDR3aa: CASSPGQQETQYF; CDR3nt: TGTGCCAGCTCACCAGGGCAGCAAGAGACCCAGTACTTC; d_gene: .; j_gene: TRBJ2-5; len: 13; v_gene: TRBV18; abundance: .
CDR3aa: CASTALGGGKLFF; CDR3nt: TGTGCCAGCACGGCCCTTGGGGGGGGAAAACTGTTTTTT; d_gene: .; j_gene: TRBJ1-4; len: 13; v_gene: TRBV6-5; abundance: .
CDR3aa: CASSLDRTLSSYEQYF; CDR3nt: TGCGCCAGCAGCTTGGACCGGACACTGAGCTCCTACGAGCAGTACTTC; d_gene: .; j_gene: TRBJ2-7; len: 16; v_gene: TRBV5-1; abundance: .
CDR3aa: CASRGTGSYGYTF; CDR3nt: TGTGCCAGCAGAGGAACAGGAAGCTATGGCTACACCTTC; d_gene: .; j_gene: TRBJ1-2; len: 13; v_gene: TRBV6-1; abundance: .
CDR3aa: CASSVGSEKLFF; CDR3nt: TGTGCCAGCAGTGTGGGCTCTGAAAAACTGTTTTTT; d_gene: .; j_gene: TRBJ1-4; len: 12; v_gene: TRBV2; abundance: .
CDR3aa: CASSTTANTEAFF; CDR3nt: TGCGCCAGCAGCACGACTGCCAACACTGAAGCTTTCTTT; d_gene: .; j_gene: TRBJ1-1; len: 13; v_gene: TRBV5-1; abundance: .
CDR3aa: CASSAPPGRDTGELFF; CDR3nt: TGTGCCAGCAGCGCGCCGCCCGGCCGGGACACCGGGGAGCTGTTTTTT; d_gene: .; j_gene: TRBJ2-2; len: 16; v_gene: TRBV9; abundance: few
CDR3aa: CSAIHGYEQYF; CDR3nt: TGCAGTGCTATTCACGGGTACGAGCAGTACTTC; d_gene: .; j_gene: TRBJ2-7; len: 11; v_gene: TRBV20-1; abundance: .
CDR3aa: CSVERRVTGGVGTEAFF; CDR3nt: TGCAGCGTTGAGCGACGGGTGACAGGGGGCGTGGGAACTGAAGCTTTCTTT; d_gene: TRBD1; j_gene: TRBJ1-1; len: 17; v_gene: TRBV29-1; abundance: few
CDR3aa: CASSLAQGSRYGYTF; CDR3nt: TGTGCCAGCAGCTTAGCGCAGGGGTCGCGGTATGGCTACACCTTC; d_gene: .; j_gene: TRBJ1-2; len: 15; v_gene: TRBV7-6; abundance: few
CDR3aa: CASRMGGGLQETQYF; CDR3nt: TGTGCCAGCCGGATGGGCGGGGGGCTCCAAGAGACCCAGTACTTC; d_gene: TRBD2; j_gene: TRBJ2-5; len: 15; v_gene: TRBV6-1; abundance: .
CDR3aa: CASSLGTSTDTQYF; CDR3nt: TGTGCCAGCAGCCTGGGCACTAGCACAGATACGCAGTATTTT; d_gene: .; j_gene: TRBJ2-3; len: 14; v_gene: TRBV7-3; abundance: .